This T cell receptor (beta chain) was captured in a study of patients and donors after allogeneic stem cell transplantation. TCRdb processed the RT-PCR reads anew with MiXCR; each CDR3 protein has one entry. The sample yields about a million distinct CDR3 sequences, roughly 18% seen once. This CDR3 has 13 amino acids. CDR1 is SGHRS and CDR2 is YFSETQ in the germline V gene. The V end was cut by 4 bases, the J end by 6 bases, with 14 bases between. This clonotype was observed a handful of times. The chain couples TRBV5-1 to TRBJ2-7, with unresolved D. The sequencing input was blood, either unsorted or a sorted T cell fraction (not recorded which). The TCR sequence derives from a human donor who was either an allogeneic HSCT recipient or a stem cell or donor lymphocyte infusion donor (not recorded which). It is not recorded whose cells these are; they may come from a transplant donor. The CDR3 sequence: CASSLDIVSEQYF. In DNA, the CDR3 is TGCGCCAGCAGCCTAGATATTGTGTCCGAGCAGTACTTC. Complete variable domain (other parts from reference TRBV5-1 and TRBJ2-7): KAGVTQTPRYLIKTRGQQVTLSCSPISGHRSVSWYQQTPGQGLQFLFEYFSETQRNKGNFPGRFSGRQFSNSRSEMNVSTLELGDSALYLCASSLDIVSEQYFGPGTRLTVT.